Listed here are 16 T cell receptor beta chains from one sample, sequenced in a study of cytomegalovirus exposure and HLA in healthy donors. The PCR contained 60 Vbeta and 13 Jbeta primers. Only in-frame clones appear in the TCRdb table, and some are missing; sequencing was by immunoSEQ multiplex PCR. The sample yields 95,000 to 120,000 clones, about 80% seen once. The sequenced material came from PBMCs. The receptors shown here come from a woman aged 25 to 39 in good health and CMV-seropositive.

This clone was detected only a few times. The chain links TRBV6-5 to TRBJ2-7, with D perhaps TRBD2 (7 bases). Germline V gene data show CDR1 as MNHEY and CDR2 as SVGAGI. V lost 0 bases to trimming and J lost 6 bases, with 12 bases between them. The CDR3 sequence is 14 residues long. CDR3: CASSYSPGGREQYF. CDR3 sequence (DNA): TGTGCCAGCAGTTACTCCCCCGGGGGGCGCGAGCAGTACTTC.

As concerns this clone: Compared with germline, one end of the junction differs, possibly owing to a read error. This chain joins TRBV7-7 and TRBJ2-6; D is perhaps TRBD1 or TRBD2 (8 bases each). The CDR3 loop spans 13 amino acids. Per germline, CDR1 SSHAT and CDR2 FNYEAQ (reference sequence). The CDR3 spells CASSGGQVNVLTF. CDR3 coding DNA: TGTGCTAGCAGCGGGGGACAGGTAAACGTCCTGACTTTC.

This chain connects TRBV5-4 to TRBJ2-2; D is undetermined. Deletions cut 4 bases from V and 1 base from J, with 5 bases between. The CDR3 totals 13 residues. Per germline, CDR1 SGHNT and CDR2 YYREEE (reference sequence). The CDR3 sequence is CASSPWNTGELFF. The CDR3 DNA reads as TGTGCCAGCAGCCCTTGGAACACCGGGGAGCTGTTTTTT.

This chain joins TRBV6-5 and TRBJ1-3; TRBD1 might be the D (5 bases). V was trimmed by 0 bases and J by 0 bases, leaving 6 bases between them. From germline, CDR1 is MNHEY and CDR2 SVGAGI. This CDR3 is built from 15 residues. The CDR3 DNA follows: TGTGCCAGCAGTTACTCGACAGACTCTGGAAACACCATATATTTT. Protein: CASSYSTDSGNTIYF.

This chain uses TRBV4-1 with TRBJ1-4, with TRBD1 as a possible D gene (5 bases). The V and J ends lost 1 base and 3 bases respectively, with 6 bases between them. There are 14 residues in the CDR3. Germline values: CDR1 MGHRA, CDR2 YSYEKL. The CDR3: CASSQARANEKLFF. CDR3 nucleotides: TGCGCCAGCAGCCAAGCCAGGGCTAATGAAAAACTGTTTTTT.

The CDR3 bases are TGTGCCAGCAGCGTTCCTACAGGGCCTGGGGCCAACGTCCTGACTTTC. Amino acids: CASSVPTGPGANVLTF. The chain joins TRBV9 to TRBJ2-6, with D perhaps TRBD1 (6 bases). Germline V lookup: CDR1 SGDLS, CDR2 YYNGEE. The CDR3 sequence is 16 residues long. V gave up 2 bases and J gave up 2 bases, with 11 bases separating them.

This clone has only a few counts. CDR3 in DNA: TGTGCCAGCACCTCGCAAGATAGTAACTATGGCTACACCTTC. Its protein product is CASTSQDSNYGYTF. The chain recombines TRBV7-9 with TRBJ1-2; D is ambiguous. This CDR3 has 14 residues. V lost 7 bases, J lost 1 base, and 13 bases lay in between. Germline V gene sequence: CDR1 SEHNR, CDR2 FQNEAQ (reference sequence). The complete variable domain, with remaining parts taken from reference TRBV7-9 and TRBJ1-2, reads DTGVSQNPRHKITKRGQNVTFRCDPISEHNRLYWYRQTLGQGPEFLTYFQNEAQLEKSRLLSDRFSAERPKGSFSTLEIQRTEQGDSAMYLCASTSQDSNYGYTFGSGTRLTVV.

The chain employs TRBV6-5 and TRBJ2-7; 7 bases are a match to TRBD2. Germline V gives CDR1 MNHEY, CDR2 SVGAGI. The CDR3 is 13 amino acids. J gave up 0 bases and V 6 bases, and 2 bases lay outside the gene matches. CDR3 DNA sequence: TGTGCCAGCAGCCGGGACTACTCCTACGAGCAGTACTTC. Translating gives CASSRDYSYEQYF.

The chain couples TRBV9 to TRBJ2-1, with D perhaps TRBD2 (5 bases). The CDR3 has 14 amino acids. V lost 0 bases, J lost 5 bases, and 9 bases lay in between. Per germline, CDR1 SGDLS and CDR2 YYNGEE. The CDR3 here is CASSVAPGDNEQFF. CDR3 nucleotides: TGTGCCAGCAGCGTAGCCCCCGGGGACAATGAGCAGTTCTTC.

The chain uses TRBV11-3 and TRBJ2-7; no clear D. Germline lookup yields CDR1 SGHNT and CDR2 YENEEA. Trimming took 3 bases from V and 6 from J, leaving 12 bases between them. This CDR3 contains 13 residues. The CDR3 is CASSFAGLGEQYF. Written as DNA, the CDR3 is TGTGCCAGCAGCTTCGCTGGTCTCGGCGAGCAGTACTTC.

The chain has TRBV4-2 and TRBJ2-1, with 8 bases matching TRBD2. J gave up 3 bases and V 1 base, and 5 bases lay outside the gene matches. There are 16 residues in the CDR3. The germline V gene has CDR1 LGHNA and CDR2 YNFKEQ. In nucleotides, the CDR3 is TGTGCCAGCAGCCAAGTTAGCGGGATGAACTACAATGAGCAGTTCTTC. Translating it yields CASSQVSGMNYNEQFF.

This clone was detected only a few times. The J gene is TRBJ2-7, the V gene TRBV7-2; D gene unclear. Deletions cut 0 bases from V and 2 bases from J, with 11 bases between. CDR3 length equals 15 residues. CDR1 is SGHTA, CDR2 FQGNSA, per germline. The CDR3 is CASSLAPTATYEQYF. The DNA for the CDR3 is TGTGCCAGCAGCTTAGCGCCTACTGCTACCTACGAGCAGTACTTC. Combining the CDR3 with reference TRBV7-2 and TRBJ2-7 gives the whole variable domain GAGVSQSPSNKVTEKGKDVELRCDPISGHTALYWYRQSLGQGLEFLIYFQGNSAPDKSGLPSDRFSAERTGGSVSTLTIQRTQQEDSAVYLCASSLAPTATYEQYFGPGTRLTVT.

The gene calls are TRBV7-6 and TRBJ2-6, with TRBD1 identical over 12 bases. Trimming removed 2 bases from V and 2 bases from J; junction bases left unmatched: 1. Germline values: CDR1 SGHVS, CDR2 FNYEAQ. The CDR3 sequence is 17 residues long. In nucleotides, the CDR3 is TGTGCCAGCAGCTTATGGGACAGGGGGCCTGGGGCCAACGTCCTGACTTTC. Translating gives CASSLWDRGPGANVLTF.

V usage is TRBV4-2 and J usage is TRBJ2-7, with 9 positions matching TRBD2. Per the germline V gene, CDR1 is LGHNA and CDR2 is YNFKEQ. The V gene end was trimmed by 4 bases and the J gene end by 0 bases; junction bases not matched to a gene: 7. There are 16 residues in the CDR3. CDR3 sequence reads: CASSLEASGNSYEQYF. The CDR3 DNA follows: TGTGCCAGCAGCCTCGAAGCTAGCGGGAACTCCTACGAGCAGTACTTC.

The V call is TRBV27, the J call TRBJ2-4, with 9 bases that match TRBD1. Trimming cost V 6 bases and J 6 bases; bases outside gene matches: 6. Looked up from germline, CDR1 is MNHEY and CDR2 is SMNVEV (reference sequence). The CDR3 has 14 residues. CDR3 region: CASRGLGQGNIQYF. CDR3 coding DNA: TGTGCCAGCAGGGGCCTGGGACAGGGAAACATTCAGTACTTC.

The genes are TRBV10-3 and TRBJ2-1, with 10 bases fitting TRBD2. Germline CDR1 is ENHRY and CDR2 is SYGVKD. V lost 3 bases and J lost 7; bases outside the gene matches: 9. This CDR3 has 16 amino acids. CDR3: CAISESVLAGSNEQFF. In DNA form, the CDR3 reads TGTGCCATCAGTGAATCGGTACTAGCGGGATCTAATGAGCAGTTCTTC.